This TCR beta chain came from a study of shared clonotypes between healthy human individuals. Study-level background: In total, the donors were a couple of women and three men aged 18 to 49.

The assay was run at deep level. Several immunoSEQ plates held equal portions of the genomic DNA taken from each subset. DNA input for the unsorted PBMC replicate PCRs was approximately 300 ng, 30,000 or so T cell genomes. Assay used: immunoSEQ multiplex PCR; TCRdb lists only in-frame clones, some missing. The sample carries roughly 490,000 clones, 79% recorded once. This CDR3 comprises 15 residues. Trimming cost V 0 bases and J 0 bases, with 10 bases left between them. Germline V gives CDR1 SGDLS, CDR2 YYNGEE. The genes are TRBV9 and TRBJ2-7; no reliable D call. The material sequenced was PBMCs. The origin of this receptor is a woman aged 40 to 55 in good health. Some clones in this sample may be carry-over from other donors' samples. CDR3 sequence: CASSVEGSPSYEQYF. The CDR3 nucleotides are TGTGCCAGCAGCGTAGAGGGCTCGCCCTCCTACGAGCAGTACTTC.